One and the same sample provided the 2 T cell receptor beta chains below, sequenced in a study of shared clonotypes between healthy human individuals. Profiled with immunoSEQ multiplex PCR; TCRdb holds only in-frame clones, not every one. Found here are 1.5 million to 2.5 million clones, about 95% of them singletons; the top ten hold 1.2%. Naive CD8 cells, CD45RO-negative and positively selected for CCR7, excluded terminally differentiated effector memory CD45RA+ cells. The sequenced sample consisted of naive CD8+ T cells sorted from blood. The receptors stem from a man younger than 35 in good health.

CDR3 in DNA: TGTGCCAGTAAAGGTCTGGACGGTAATTCACCCCTCCACTTT. Amino acid sequence: CASKGLDGNSPLHF. The chain has TRBV19 and TRBJ1-6; no reliable D call. The germline gives CDR1 LNHDA, CDR2 SQIVND (reference sequence). There are 14 residues in the CDR3. Trimming pared 7 bases from V and 6 bases from J, leaving 13 bases between.

As concerns this clone: The junction departs from the called germline gene at one end, perhaps through a read error. This chain uses TRBV28 with TRBJ2-1; D possibly corresponds to TRBD2 (6 bases). This CDR3 region has 14 residues. CDR1 and CDR2 from the germline V gene are MDHEN and SYDVKM. CDR3 amino acids: CASSLLGRMGERVF. Here the CDR3 DNA reads TGTGCCAGCAGTTTATTAGGTAGGATGGGAGAGCGGGTCTTC.